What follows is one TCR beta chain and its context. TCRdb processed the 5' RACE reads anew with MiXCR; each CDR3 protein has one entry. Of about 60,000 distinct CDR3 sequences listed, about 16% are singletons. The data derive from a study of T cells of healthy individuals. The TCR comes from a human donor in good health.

DNA for the CDR3: TGCGCCAGCAGCCCGTCGACAGGGGGCTTTCTGAATGAGCAGTTCTTC. Its translation is CASSPSTGGFLNEQFF. This rearrangement joins TRBV5-1 to TRBJ2-1, with 10 positions matching TRBD1. This CDR3 has 16 amino acids. Trimming cost V 4 bases and J 7 bases; bases outside gene matches: 11. CDR1 SGHRS and CDR2 YFSETQ come from the germline V gene.